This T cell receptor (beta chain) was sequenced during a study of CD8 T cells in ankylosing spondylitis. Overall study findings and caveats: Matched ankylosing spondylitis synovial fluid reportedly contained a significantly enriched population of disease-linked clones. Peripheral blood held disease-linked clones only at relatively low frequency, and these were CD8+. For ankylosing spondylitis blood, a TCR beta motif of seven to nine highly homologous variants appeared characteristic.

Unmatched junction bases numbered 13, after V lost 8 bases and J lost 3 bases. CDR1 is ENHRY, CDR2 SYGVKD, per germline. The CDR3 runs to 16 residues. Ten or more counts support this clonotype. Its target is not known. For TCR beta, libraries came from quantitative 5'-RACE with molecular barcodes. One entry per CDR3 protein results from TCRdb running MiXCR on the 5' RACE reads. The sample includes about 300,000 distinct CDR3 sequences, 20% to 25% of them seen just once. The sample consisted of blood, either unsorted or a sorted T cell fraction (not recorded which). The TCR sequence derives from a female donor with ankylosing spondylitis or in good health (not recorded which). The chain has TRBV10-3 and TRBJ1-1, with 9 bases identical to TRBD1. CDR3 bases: TGTGCCATCCAGGGGGATACAGGGGGCGACGACACTGAAGCTTTCTTT. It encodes CAIQGDTGGDDTEAFF.